At least ten counts were recorded for the clone carrying this TCR beta chain. Antigen: not known. CDR3 regions were amplified by Arm-PCR using iRepertoire HTBI primers to build TCR beta libraries. TCRdb reanalysed the multiplex PCR reads using MiXCR and keeps one entry per CDR3 protein. The sample includes about 460,000 distinct CDR3 sequences, roughly 22% of them seen just once. These data belong to a study of regulatory T cells in long-lasting Graves disease. Study conclusions and caveats: Patients with persistent Graves' had lower TCR diversity than newly diagnosed patients.

Germline CDR1 reads MDHEN; CDR2 reads SYDVKM. CDR3 length: 14 amino acids. Deletions cut 7 bases from V and 4 bases from J, with 14 bases between. Time point in this sample: persistent/refractory GD, antithyroid drugs over 5 years with positive TRAb. Extracted PBMC RNA gave rise to the TCR library. Investigators report Graves' disease was diagnosed under American Thyroid Association guidelines. Around 10 milliliters of peripheral blood were taken and placed in EDTA tubes. The chain employs TRBV28 and TRBJ1-5, with D perhaps TRBD1 (6 bases). The clonotype comes from a female donor with Graves disease. Sample: peripheral blood mononuclear cells (PBMCs), taken when the disease was refractory, from a patient treated with antithyroid drugs. The CDR3, as DNA: TGTGCCAGCACCCTCGGACAGCCGAATCAGCCCCAGCATTTT. This gives the protein CASTLGQPNQPQHF.